The 23 T cell receptor beta chains presented below share a single source sample, sequenced in a study of T cell clonality in common variable immunodeficiency. Findings and caveats of the study: Common variable immunodeficiency TCR beta sequences reportedly had fewer deletions and N-nucleotide insertions.

The repertoire was sequenced with immunoSEQ multiplex PCR; TCRdb's copy has only in-frame clones and lacks some. This sample comprises tens of thousands of clones, none seen once only. These receptors' antigens are unknown. The sequenced sample was peripheral blood mononuclear cells. These receptors were collected from a human donor with common variable immunodeficiency.

For this clone: The CDR3 end is not reached by the read, which stops 3 residues before it; the germline J gene fills it in. The chain employs TRBV6-1 and TRBJ2-3, with D perhaps TRBD2 (6 bases). From germline, CDR1 is MNHNS and CDR2 SASEGT. This CDR3 has 15 residues. Trimming took off 4 bases at V and 2 bases at J, with 13 bases between the two ends. Partial CDR3 DNA: TGTGCCAGCAGTGGGCTAGCGTTTATCACAGATACG. Amino acids: CASSGLAFITDT. The full CDR3 is CASSGLAFITDTQYF.

This clone was counted at least ten times. The junction and the germline gene differ at one end; a read error may be behind it. The read comes to an end 3 residues before the CDR3 does, leaving the germline J gene to fill in the end. V is TRBV7-7 and J is TRBJ2-1; D gene uncertain. CDR3 length: 17 residues. Germline loops: CDR1 SSHAT, CDR2 FNYEAQ (reference sequence). The covered CDR3 bases are TGTGCTAGCAGCCCCACTGCACAGTTCAGCTCCTACAATGAG. This codes for CASSPTAQFSSYNE. The whole CDR3 protein reads CASSPTAQFSSYNEQFF.

Many counts were recorded for this clone. This CDR3 is CASSPDRGSSPLHF. The sequenced part of the CDR3 DNA is TGTGCCAGCAGCCCGGACAGGGGGAGCTCACCC. This chain links TRBV5-6 with TRBJ1-6; 10 nucleotides agree with TRBD1. The read halts 3 residues ahead of the CDR3 end, with the missing end drawn from the germline J gene. The CDR3 extends over 14 amino acids. The V and J ends lost 4 bases and 10 bases, in that order; junction bases with no gene match: 5. Germline CDR1 is SGHDT and CDR2 is YYEEEE.

CDR3 DNA, as far as it was read: TGTGCCAGCTCAAAGGGGAAAGGGACTGAA. Its protein is CASSKGKGTE. The full CDR3 is CASSKGKGTEAFF. The rearrangement joins TRBV18 to TRBJ1-1, with D possibly matching TRBD1 (5 bases). From the germline J gene comes the end of the CDR3, since the read stops 3 residues before it. The germline V gene encodes CDR1 KGHSH and CDR2 LQKENI. The CDR3 spans 13 residues. V was shortened by 5 bases and J by 5 bases, with 12 bases between the two germline ends.

This clone has only a few counts. The sequence runs out 3 residues before the end of the CDR3; the remainder is reconstructed from the germline J gene. The chain couples TRBV19 to TRBJ2-1, with 10 bases aligning to TRBD2. The CDR3 is 17 residues long. Per the germline V gene, CDR1 is LNHDA and CDR2 is SQIVND (reference sequence). V shed 5 bases and J 8 bases; nucleotides not matched to a gene: 15. The CDR3 DNA, read in part, is TGTGCCAGTAGTCTGGGGGGTGGAGCTAGCGGGGGTCATGAG. Protein product: CASSLGGGASGGHE. The full CDR3 reads CASSLGGGASGGHEQFF. Supplemented by reference TRBV19 and TRBJ2-1, the full variable domain reads DGGITQSPKYLFRKEGQNVTLSCEQNLNHDAMYWYRQDPGQGLRLIYYSQIVNDFQKGDIAEGYSVSREKKESFPLTVTSAQKNPTAFYLCASSLGGGASGGHEQFFGPGTRLTVL.

Ten or more counts support this clone. The CDR3 end is not reached by the read, which stops 3 residues before it; the germline J gene fills it in. The V gene is TRBV5-1, the J gene TRBJ1-4; D is ambiguous. Per the germline V gene, CDR1 is SGHRS and CDR2 is YFSETQ. The CDR3 runs to 14 residues. V shed 2 bases and J shed 0 bases, with 5 bases lying between them. The part of the CDR3 DNA that was read is TGCGCCAGCAGCTTTCTCTCAACTAATGAAAAA. Its protein product is CASSFLSTNEK. The full CDR3 protein reads CASSFLSTNEKLFF.

This clone was recorded many times. The read gets to within 3 residues of the CDR3 end, and the germline J gene fills in the rest. The chain carries TRBV6-1 and TRBJ2-7, with D possibly matching TRBD1 (5 bases). CDR3 size: 14 residues. The germline CDR1 and CDR2 sequences are MNHNS and SASEGT. Trimming pared 4 bases from V and 2 bases from J, leaving 12 bases between. The CDR3 reads CASSGGQGPYEQYF. CDR3 DNA, as far as it was read: TGTGCCAGCAGTGGTGGACAAGGACCCTACGAG.

This clone was recorded at least ten times. The CDR3 sequence: CASSHPGGPTYEQYF. The sequenced CDR3 bases are TGCGCCAGCAGCCACCCGGGGGGCCCCACGTACGAG. The V gene is TRBV4-1, the J gene TRBJ2-7; a weak D match, TRBD2 (7 bases). The read terminates 3 residues ahead of where the CDR3 ends, so the germline J gene completes it. The V end was cut by 3 bases, the J end by 4 bases, with 16 bases between. The CDR3 has 15 residues. Germline lookup yields CDR1 MGHRA and CDR2 YSYEKL.

Notes on this clone: Read data end 3 residues before the CDR3 end; the end is taken from the germline J gene. The chain links TRBV11-2 to TRBJ2-7; no reliable D call. V was clipped by 5 bases and J by 4 bases, with 6 bases between them. The CDR3 loop spans 11 amino acids. Germline CDR1 reads SGHAT; CDR2 reads FQNNGV. The CDR3 protein is CASSPQYEQYF. CDR3 DNA, as far as it was read: TGTGCCAGCAGCCCCCAATACGAG. Filled out from reference TRBV11-2 and TRBJ2-7, the complete variable domain reads EAGVAQSPRYKIIEKRQSVAFWCNPISGHATLYWYQQILGQGPKLLIQFQNNGVVDDSQLPKDRFSAERLKGVDSTLKIQPAKLEDSAVYLCASSPQYEQYFGPGTRLTVT.

About this clone itself: The sequence runs out 3 residues before the end of the CDR3; the remainder is reconstructed from the germline J gene. This chain joins TRBV7-3 and TRBJ2-2, with D possibly matching TRBD2 (6 bases). The length of the CDR3 is 15 residues. CDR1 is SGHTA, CDR2 FQGTGA, per germline. V lost 1 base and J 1 base, leaving 7 bases between the germline ends. CDR3 DNA, as far as it was read: TGTGCCAGCAGCTTAATGGGGGGGAACACCGGGGAG. This sequence encodes CASSLMGGNTGE. The complete CDR3 reads CASSLMGGNTGELFF.

This clone came up a few times. The read comes to an end 3 residues before the CDR3 does, leaving the germline J gene to fill in the end. The same CDR3 also results from other DNA sequences found in this sample. This chain uses TRBV7-6 with TRBJ2-5, with D tentatively TRBD2 (7 bases). Germline V gene sequence: CDR1 SGHVS, CDR2 FNYEAQ. The V gene lost 5 bases and the J gene lost 5 bases, with 15 bases spanning the gap. This CDR3 spans 14 amino acids. CDR3 residues: CASSTWGGLETQYF. The sequenced part of the CDR3 DNA is TGTGCCAGCAGCACCTGGGGGGGGCTTGAGACC.

This clone showed up many times. The read finishes 3 residues shy of the CDR3 end, and the germline J gene is used to complete it. The genes are TRBV19 and TRBJ1-1; no firm D call. CDR3 length: 15 residues. Germline-derived CDR1 and CDR2 are LNHDA and SQIVND (reference sequence). The V end was cut by 1 base, the J end by 0 bases, with 9 bases between. Incomplete CDR3 DNA: TGTGCCAGTAGTATAGTGGAGGGCCTGAACACTGAA. Amino acids: CASSIVEGLNTE. The full CDR3 is CASSIVEGLNTEAFF.

In the case of this clone: The read ends 3 residues before the CDR3 terminus; that terminus is restored from the germline J gene. J is TRBJ2-7 and V is TRBV19; weak D call: TRBD1 (5 bases). Deletions cut 3 bases from V and 1 base from J, with 10 bases between. The germline V gene has CDR1 LNHDA and CDR2 SQIVND (reference sequence). CDR3 length equals 14 residues. This chain's CDR3 is CASSIGPGSYEQYF. CDR3 DNA (partial): TGTGCCAGTAGTATCGGTCCAGGGTCCTACGAG.

With respect to this clone: The read ends 3 residues early relative to the CDR3; the germline J gene fills the gap. This chain connects TRBV7-7 to TRBJ1-5, with 7 bases that match TRBD1. CDR3 length: 15 residues. V gave up 6 bases and J gave up 6 bases; unmatched junction bases: 11. CDR1 and CDR2 (germline): SSHAT, FNYEAQ (reference sequence). The part of the CDR3 DNA that was read is TGTGCCAGCAGTAAACCCGGGCAGGGGGTTCAGCCC. It encodes CASSKPGQGVQP. The CDR3 in its entirety is CASSKPGQGVQPQHF. Together with reference TRBV7-7 and TRBJ1-5, the CDR3 gives the full variable domain: GAGVSQSPRYKVTKRGQDVTLRCDPISSHATLYWYQQALGQGPEFLTYFNYEAQPDKSGLPSDRFSAERPEGSISTLTIQRTEQRDSAMYRCASSKPGQGVQPQHFGDGTRLSIL.

Details on this clone: The CDR3 end falls 3 residues outside the read, so it is completed with the germline J gene. The chain couples TRBV19 to TRBJ1-6; perhaps TRBD1 as D (5 bases). Between the trimmed V and J ends, which lost 8 bases and 3 bases, there was a span of 17 bases. CDR3 length: 16 amino acids. Germline V gives CDR1 LNHDA, CDR2 SQIVND (reference sequence). CDR3 DNA (partial): TGTGCCAGTCGTCTCCGGCAGGGAAGCTATAATTCACCC. Protein sequence: CASRLRQGSYNSP. The entire CDR3 is CASRLRQGSYNSPLHF.

This clone was observed a few times. The read ends 3 residues shy of where the CDR3 ends; the end is completed using the germline J gene. V usage is TRBV19 and J usage is TRBJ2-1, with 7 nucleotides matching TRBD2. Losses at the gene ends were 3 bases for V and 6 bases for J; bases not matched to a gene: 5. Per the germline V gene, CDR1 is LNHDA and CDR2 is SQIVND (reference sequence). CDR3 size: 14 residues. The CDR3 is CASSIASGRNEQFF. The sequenced part of the CDR3 DNA is TGTGCCAGTAGTATTGCTAGCGGCCGCAATGAG.

This clone was picked up many times. With the read ending 3 residues before the CDR3 end, the germline J gene is used to fill in that end. The chain employs TRBV15 and TRBJ1-6; D call uncertain. The CDR3 runs 15 residues. Trimming cost V 1 base and J 8 bases, with 12 bases left between them. Germline V CDR1 and CDR2: LNHNV, YYDKDF (reference sequence). Incomplete CDR3 DNA: TGTGCCACCAGCAGAGCGGCAGGAATGGATTCACCC. This encodes CATSRAAGMDSP. The entire CDR3 is CATSRAAGMDSPLHF.

As concerns this clone: The CDR3 end falls 3 residues outside the read, so it is completed with the germline J gene. V and J are TRBV30 and TRBJ1-6, with D maybe TRBD1 (5 bases). The V gene's germline CDR1 is GTSNPN and CDR2 SVGIG (reference sequence). V lost 0 bases and J lost 9, with 24 bases in between. This CDR3 contains 18 residues. The sequenced part of the CDR3 DNA is TGTGCCTGGAGTGTATCAGGGTTTGACCCTATCCGGATTTCACCC. Translation: CAWSVSGFDPIRISP. The whole CDR3 is CAWSVSGFDPIRISPLHF.

This clone was seen a handful of times. From the germline J gene comes the end of the CDR3, since the read stops 3 residues before it. This chain links TRBV7-8 with TRBJ2-7; 9 bases match TRBD1. The germline V gene encodes CDR1 SGHVS and CDR2 FQNEAQ. V trimming: 3 bases; J trimming: 3 bases; junction bases outside the gene matches: 6. This CDR3 is built from 15 residues. The covered CDR3 bases are TGTGCCAGCAGCTTCTCAACAGGGGGCCACTACGAG. It translates to CASSFSTGGHYE. The entire CDR3 reads CASSFSTGGHYEQYF.

This clone was detected ten times or more. The sequenced fragment ends 3 residues before the CDR3 boundary, so the rest is inferred from the germline J gene. The V and J genes are TRBV2 and TRBJ2-7; D is ambiguous. V dropped 1 base and J dropped 3 bases, with 10 bases sitting between them. The germline V gene encodes CDR1 SNHLY and CDR2 FYNNEI. The CDR3 has 14 residues. The CDR3 DNA, read in part, is TGTGCCAGCAGTGAAGAATCCTTCGGCTACGAG. Its translation: CASSEESFGYE. The entire CDR3 reads CASSEESFGYEQYF.

A word on this clone: The read finishes 3 residues shy of the CDR3 end, and the germline J gene is used to complete it. The chain recombines TRBV6-1 with TRBJ2-5; D is possibly TRBD1 (6 bases). V lost 4 bases and J 1 base, leaving 7 bases between the germline ends. Germline-derived CDR1 and CDR2 are MNHNS and SASEGT. This CDR3 has 13 amino acids. Partial CDR3 DNA: TGTGCCAGCAGTGGGACAGTCCAAGAGACC. Translated, it gives CASSGTVQET. The CDR3 reads in full as CASSGTVQETQYF.

In this sample, this clone turned up a few times. The CDR3 end lies 3 residues beyond the end of the read and is filled in from the germline J gene. The chain combines TRBV7-2 with TRBJ2-1; 8 bases are a match to TRBD2. Germline assignment: CDR1 SGHTA and CDR2 FQGNSA. Trimming removed 5 bases from V and 4 bases from J; junction bases left unmatched: 7. The CDR3 length is 15 residues. Here the CDR3 reads CASSLTSGAYNEQFF. The sequenced CDR3 bases are TGTGCCAGCAGCCTTACTAGCGGAGCATACAATGAG. Drawing the rest from reference TRBV7-2 and TRBJ2-1, the complete variable domain is GAGVSQSPSNKVTEKGKDVELRCDPISGHTALYWYRQSLGQGLEFLIYFQGNSAPDKSGLPSDRFSAERTGGSVSTLTIQRTQQEDSAVYLCASSLTSGAYNEQFFGPGTRLTVL.

This clone appeared many times. The read terminates 3 residues before the CDR3 end, so the remaining end is supplied by the germline J gene. This chain links TRBV10-3 with TRBJ2-3, with D unclear. Germline CDR1 reads ENHRY; CDR2 reads SYGVKD. This CDR3 contains 17 residues. V lost 0 bases and J lost 4, with 17 bases in between. This CDR3 is CAISESRKLTSPDTQYF. The part of the CDR3 DNA that was read is TGTGCCATCAGTGAGTCGCGGAAGTTAACCTCCCCAGATACG.